One and the same sample provided the 21 T cell receptor beta chains below, sequenced in a study of T-cell memory formation after mild COVID-19. MiXCR, applied by TCRdb to the 5' RACE reads, yields one record per CDR3 protein. The repertoire holds over 350,000 distinct CDR3 sequences, 16% seen once, with around a fifth in the top ten. Sequencing used PBMCs or a T cell subset sorted from them (not recorded which). The receptor set was obtained from a man younger than 35 who had mild COVID-19 (a few samples of this study predate the infection). Cell type and time point are not known.

The V call is TRBV28, the J call TRBJ2-5; no clear D. V was cut by 7 bases and J by 5 bases, with 11 bases left in between. This CDR3 region has 12 residues. Germline V gives CDR1 MDHEN, CDR2 SYDVKM. The CDR3 spells CASTAAGETQYF. The CDR3 region has the DNA TGTGCCAGCACTGCAGCCGGGGAGACCCAGTACTTC.

The J gene is TRBJ2-5, the V gene TRBV5-1, with 8 bases that match TRBD1. The germline CDR1 and CDR2 sequences are SGHRS and YFSETQ. The CDR3 has 15 residues. The V gene end was trimmed by 5 bases and the J gene end by 3 bases; junction bases not matched to a gene: 9. CDR3 coding DNA: TGCGCCAGCAGGACGCGCATGACAGGGGAAGAGACCCAGTACTTC. Translated: CASRTRMTGEETQYF.

The genes are TRBV7-2 and TRBJ2-7, with D maybe TRBD2 (7 bases). The CDR3 sequence is 14 residues long. V lost 0 bases and J lost 7, with 13 bases in between. The germline gives CDR1 SGHTA, CDR2 FQGNSA. CDR3 bases: TGTGCCAGCAGCTTAGCGGGGGGGCCGTATGAGCAGTACGTC. It specifies CASSLAGGPYEQYV.

Remarks on this clonotype: A much more abundant neighbour one base away suggests this may be a read error. V gene TRBV20-1 combines with J gene TRBJ2-5; 8 nucleotides align to TRBD2. J was trimmed by 5 bases and V by 6 bases; bases with no gene match: 8. This CDR3 comprises 13 residues. Germline CDR1 and CDR2: DFQATT and SNEGSKA (reference sequence). DNA of the CDR3: TGCAGTGCCATGACGGGGGGGGCTGAGACCCAGTACTTC. This codes for CSAMTGGAETQYF.

This rearrangement joins TRBV6-2 or TRBV6-3 to TRBJ1-2; no definite D call. V was cut by 6 bases and J by 4 bases, with 12 bases left in between. The CDR3 sequence is 13 residues long. Per the germline V gene, CDR1 is MNHEY and CDR2 is SVGEGT. The CDR3 sequence: CASRPGLLYGYTF. The CDR3 bases are TGTGCCAGCAGACCCGGACTGCTCTATGGCTACACCTTC.

This chain links TRBV7-9 with TRBJ1-2; D is ambiguous. The V end lost 6 bases, the J end lost 4 bases, and 9 bases lay between the germline ends. Germline CDR1 and CDR2: SEHNR and FQNEAQ (reference sequence). The CDR3 spans 12 residues. CDR3 amino acids: CASSPARYGYTF. DNA for the CDR3: TGTGCCAGCAGTCCGGCCCGCTATGGCTACACCTTC.

This clonotype was recorded at least ten times. The chain is built from TRBV25-1 and TRBJ2-1, with 8 positions matching TRBD1. CDR1 is MGHDK and CDR2 is SYGVNS in the germline V gene. The CDR3 runs to 17 residues. Unmatched junction bases numbered 12, after V lost 0 bases and J lost 8 bases. The DNA of the CDR3 is TGTGCCAGCAGTGAATATATTCGAGACAGGGGTCGGGATGAGCAGTTCTTC. Encoded protein: CASSEYIRDRGRDEQFF. Drawing the rest from reference TRBV25-1 and TRBJ2-1, the complete variable domain is EADIYQTPRYLVIGTGKKITLECSQTMGHDKMYWYQQDPGMELHLIHYSYGVNSTEKGDLSSESTVSRIRTEHFPLTLESARPSHTSQYLCASSEYIRDRGRDEQFFGPGTRLTVL.

The table lists this clonotype with a few counts. The V gene is TRBV4-3, the J gene TRBJ1-2; D not resolved. Germline values: CDR1 LGHNA, CDR2 YSLEER. The CDR3 spans 13 residues. V lost 0 bases and J lost 3, with 5 bases in between. CDR3 nucleotides: TGCGCCAGCAGCCAAGATCTCTACTATGGCTACACCTTC. Protein: CASSQDLYYGYTF.

This sequence joins TRBV30 and TRBJ2-7; TRBD2 is a possible D gene (5 bases). V was clipped by 0 bases and J by 5 bases, with 17 bases between them. From germline, CDR1 is GTSNPN and CDR2 SVGIG (reference sequence). The length of the CDR3 is 15 residues. The CDR3 bases are TGTGCCTGGAGTGTACCCCTCGAATTGCGGGACGAGCAGTACTTC. Amino acids: CAWSVPLELRDEQYF. Full variable domain (missing parts from reference TRBV30 and TRBJ2-7): SQTIHQWPATLVQPVGSPLSLECTVEGTSNPNLYWYRQAAGRGLQLLFYSVGIGQISSEVPQNLSASRPQDRQFILSSKKLLLSDSGFYLCAWSVPLELRDEQYFGPGTRLTVT.

This clonotype has more than one count but fewer than ten. The chain recombines TRBV7-9 with TRBJ2-5; D is perhaps TRBD2 (6 bases). This CDR3 is built from 17 residues. V lost 5 bases and J 4 bases, leaving 23 bases between the germline ends. CDR1 is SEHNR and CDR2 is FQNEAQ in the germline V gene (reference sequence). DNA of the CDR3: TGTGCCAGCAGCCTAGGGGCGCGGGGTATCTCCGGAGAGACCCAGTACTTC. It specifies CASSLGARGISGETQYF.

This clonotype was detected only a few times. The chain uses TRBV9 and TRBJ1-3; D is undetermined. The V and J ends lost 0 bases and 0 bases respectively, with 10 bases between them. The CDR3 is made up of 16 amino acids. Germline lookup yields CDR1 SGDLS and CDR2 YYNGEE. The CDR3 protein is CASSVETASSGNTIYF. The DNA of the CDR3 is TGTGCCAGCAGCGTAGAAACGGCGAGCTCTGGAAACACCATATATTTT. Full variable domain (outside the CDR3, taken from reference TRBV9 and TRBJ1-3): DSGVTQTPKHLITATGQRVTLRCSPRSGDLSVYWYQQSLDQGLQFLIQYYNGEERAKGNILERFSAQQFPDLHSELNLSSLELGDSALYFCASSVETASSGNTIYFGEGSWLTVV.

V usage is TRBV7-9 and J usage is TRBJ2-5, with 9 bases aligning to TRBD1. Germline V CDR1 and CDR2: SEHNR, FQNEAQ (reference sequence). Trimming removed 3 bases from V and 1 base from J; junction bases left unmatched: 6. The CDR3 is made up of 16 amino acids. The CDR3: CASSLGTGSIQETQYF. In DNA, the CDR3 is TGTGCCAGCAGCTTGGGGACAGGGTCCATCCAAGAGACCCAGTACTTC.

This clonotype occurred many times. The chain uses TRBV29-1 and TRBJ1-1; tentative D call: TRBD1 (5 bases). Between the trimmed V and J ends, which lost 7 bases and 1 base, there was a span of 10 bases. Germline V gene lookup returns CDR1 SQVTM and CDR2 ANQGSEA. The CDR3 is 12 amino acids. CDR3 DNA: TGCAGCGCCAGGGCGGCGAACACTGAAGCTTTCTTT. This encodes CSARAANTEAFF.

The genes are TRBV5-1 and TRBJ2-2, with 7 bases identical to TRBD1. This CDR3 spans 15 amino acids. J gave up 2 bases and V 5 bases, and 6 bases lay outside the gene matches. Germline CDR1 is SGHRS and CDR2 is YFSETQ. CDR3 DNA: TGCGCCAGCAGACAGGGGTCCTCAAACACCGGGGAGCTGTTTTTT. Its protein is CASRQGSSNTGELFF.

This clonotype was observed a few times. The chain employs TRBV19 and TRBJ2-7; 8 nucleotides align to TRBD2. The germline V gene encodes CDR1 LNHDA and CDR2 SQIVND (reference sequence). V dropped 1 base and J dropped 2; count of bases not matched to a gene: 1. This CDR3 is 14 amino acids long. This CDR3 reads CASSIAGGTYEQYF. The CDR3 DNA reads TGTGCCAGTAGTATAGCGGGGGGGACCTACGAGCAGTACTTC.

As to this clonotype: The CDR3 does not end in the conserved phenylalanine or tryptophan, so this is likely a read error. The DNA is left out, because the CDR3 cannot be placed on it with certainty; the CDR3 is given as TCRdb lists it. V gene TRBV27 combines with J gene TRBJ2-7; TRBD2, the table's D call, lacks a check against the DNA. In germline, CDR1 is MNHEY, CDR2 SMNVEV (reference sequence). The length of the CDR3 is 10 amino acids, counting both ends. The CDR3 spells CASSLEGKYL.

The J gene is TRBJ1-2, the V gene TRBV7-2, with 8 bases identical to TRBD1. Germline V lookup: CDR1 SGHTA, CDR2 FQGNSA. V lost 5 bases and J lost 8; bases outside the gene matches: 7. This CDR3 has 13 residues. The CDR3: CASSQTGAGGYTF. CDR3 nucleotide sequence: TGTGCCAGCAGCCAGACAGGGGCCGGGGGCTACACCTTC.

The J gene is TRBJ1-2, the V gene TRBV5-1, with D maybe TRBD1 (5 bases). Trimming stripped 0 bases from V and 6 bases from J, with 12 bases between. CDR1 and CDR2 from the germline V gene are SGHRS and YFSETQ. CDR3 length equals 14 residues. CDR3 coding DNA: TGCGCCAGCAGCTTGGCCGAAGGGGAGGATGGCTACACCTTC. Its protein is CASSLAEGEDGYTF. The full variable domain, in which reference TRBV5-1 and TRBJ1-2 provide the parts outside the CDR3, is KAGVTQTPRYLIKTRGQQVTLSCSPISGHRSVSWYQQTPGQGLQFLFEYFSETQRNKGNFPGRFSGRQFSNSRSEMNVSTLELGDSALYLCASSLAEGEDGYTFGSGTRLTVV.

The chain joins TRBV5-1 to TRBJ2-2, with a possible D match to TRBD1 (6 bases). The CDR3 runs to 16 residues. Deletions cut 3 bases from V and 2 bases from J, with 14 bases between. Per the germline V gene, CDR1 is SGHRS and CDR2 is YFSETQ. CDR3 nucleotide sequence: TGCGCCAGCAGCTCTACAGGGTCCGTCAACACCGGGGAGCTGTTTTTT. Amino acids: CASSSTGSVNTGELFF.

This chain connects TRBV9 to TRBJ2-3; possibly TRBD1 or TRBD2 for D (5 bases each). The CDR3 is 17 residues long. Germline V lookup: CDR1 SGDLS, CDR2 YYNGEE. V was shortened by 6 bases and J by 2 bases, with 22 bases between the two germline ends. CDR3 DNA sequence: TGTGCCAGCACCTACCGCGAAGGGGAGTTCGCCACAGATACGCAGTATTTT. Its protein is CASTYREGEFATDTQYF.

This clonotype was recorded at least ten times. CDR3 in amino acids: CSARYHGTFGAFF. CDR3 DNA sequence: TGCAGTGCTAGGTATCACGGGACTTTTGGTGCTTTCTTT. This chain links TRBV20-1 with TRBJ1-1, with TRBD1 as a possible D gene (5 bases). The CDR3 extends over 13 amino acids. Germline CDR1 is DFQATT and CDR2 is SNEGSKA (reference sequence). V lost 3 bases and J lost 11, with 19 bases in between.